This TCR beta chain was obtained from a study of cytomegalovirus exposure and HLA in healthy donors. Study outcomes and limitations: The study labeled 170 or so TCR beta chains cytomegalovirus-associated. At a 0.05 false discovery rate, a later analysis found roughly 17,000 TCR beta sequences to be associated with HLA alleles.

The length of the CDR3 is 17 residues. The germline CDR1 and CDR2 sequences are LGHNA and YNFKEQ. J lost 1 base, V lost 2 bases, and 9 bases had no gene match. A multiplex PCR was run with 60 Vbeta primers and 13 Jbeta primers. The repertoire was sequenced with immunoSEQ multiplex PCR; TCRdb's copy has only in-frame clones and lacks some. The sample consists of approximately 100,000 clones, roughly four fifths of them appearing once. As to this clone: Its matching antigen is unknown.

Sequenced sample: PBMCs. This chain uses TRBV4-2 with TRBJ2-3; TRBD2 matches at 7 bases. The origin of this receptor is a man aged 50 to 60 in good health and CMV-seronegative. CDR3 nucleotide sequence: TGTGCCAGCAGCCAAACGAAGCGGGATCACCGCACAGATACGCAGTATTTT. Translating it yields CASSQTKRDHRTDTQYF.